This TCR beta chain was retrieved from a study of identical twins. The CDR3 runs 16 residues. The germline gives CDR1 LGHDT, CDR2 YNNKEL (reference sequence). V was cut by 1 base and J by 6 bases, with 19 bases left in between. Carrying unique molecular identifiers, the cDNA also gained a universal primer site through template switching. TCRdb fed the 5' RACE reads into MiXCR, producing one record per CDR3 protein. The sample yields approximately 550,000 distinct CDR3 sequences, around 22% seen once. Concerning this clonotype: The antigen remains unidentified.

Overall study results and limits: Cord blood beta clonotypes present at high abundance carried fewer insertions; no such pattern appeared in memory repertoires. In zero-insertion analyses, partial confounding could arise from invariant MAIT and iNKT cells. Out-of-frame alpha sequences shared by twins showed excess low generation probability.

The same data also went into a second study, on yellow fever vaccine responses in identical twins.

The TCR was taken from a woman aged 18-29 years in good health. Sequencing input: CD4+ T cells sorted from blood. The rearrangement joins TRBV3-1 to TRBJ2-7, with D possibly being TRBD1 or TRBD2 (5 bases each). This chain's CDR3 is CASSQVTGSGRGEQYF. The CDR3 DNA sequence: TGTGCCAGCAGCCAAGTCACCGGGTCGGGGCGCGGCGAGCAGTACTTC.